A selection of T cell receptor beta chains follows, all from one sample in a study of a mutant IDH1 vaccine in newly diagnosed glioma. What these receptors recognize is not known. Produced via immunoSEQ multiplex PCR; TCRdb's table is partial and in-frame only. The sample carries under 45,000 clones, about four fifths recorded once. Sequenced here: PBMCs, sampled from a glioma patient whose treatment included an IDH1 peptide vaccine. The source of these receptors is a woman younger than 30 with glioma. Some clones in this sample may be carry-over from other donors' samples. The CDR3 runs from the conserved cysteine through the conserved F or W. A D gene is named only where the DNA matches it firmly. Some rows mark clone size as missing; the rest say once, few, many or name a class of expanded clone.

j_call	d_call	v_call	clone_size	cdr3_nt	cdr3_aa
TRBJ1-1	NA	TRBV27	once	TGTGCCAGCTCAGTTTATAGTGGTACCATGAACACTGAAGCTTTCTTT	CASSVYSGTMNTEAFF
TRBJ1-4	TRBD1	TRBV5-4	NA	TGTGCCAGCAGCTTGGCCGTGACAGGGAATGAAAAACTGTTTTTT	CASSLAVTGNEKLFF
TRBJ2-5	TRBD2	TRBV11-2	NA	TGTGCCAGCAGCTTACGAGGGCGGGAGAGCGTGCAGACCCAGTACTTC	CASSLRGRESVQTQYF
TRBJ1-2	TRBD1	TRBV29-1	NA	TGCAGCGTTGCCCTCTTACAGGGGAACTATGGCTACACCTTC	CSVALLQGNYGYTF
TRBJ2-1	NA	TRBV7-2	NA	TGTGCCAGCAGCTCCCCGGGGGGCCGGAGCTCCTACAATGAGCAGTTCTTC	CASSSPGGRSSYNEQFF
TRBJ2-7	NA	TRBV21-1	NA	TGTGCCAGCAGCAAAGGGGACTTGGCCTACGAGCAGTACTTC	CASSKGDLAYEQYF
TRBJ2-6	NA	TRBV6-4	NA	TGTGCCAGCAGTGACCTAGGGGGCTCTGGGGCCAACGTCCTGACTTTC	CASSDLGGSGANVLTF
TRBJ2-3	NA	TRBV9	NA	TGTGCCAGCAGCGTAGGTCTAGGAGGTTCTGGAACAGATACGCAGTATTTT	CASSVGLGGSGTDTQYF
TRBJ1-1	TRBD1	TRBV19	NA	TGTGCCAGTAGAAGGGGGCAGAACACTGAAGCTTTCTTT	CASRRGQNTEAFF
TRBJ2-7	TRBD1	TRBV4-1	NA	TGCGCCAGCAGTCAGATTTCTGCCGGGACAGGATATAGGGAGCAGTACTTC	CASSQISAGTGYREQYF
TRBJ2-7	NA	TRBV5-1	once	TGCGCCAGCAGCTTGGAGGGGGTATACTCCGAGCAGTACTTC	CASSLEGVYSEQYF
TRBJ2-3	NA	TRBV5-6	NA	TGTGCCAGCAGCTTGACAGCTAGCACAGATACGCAGTATTTT	CASSLTASTDTQYF
TRBJ2-7	TRBD2	TRBV5-1	NA	TGCGCCAGCAGCTCAACTAGCGGGAGGGCCAACGAGCAGTACTTC	CASSSTSGRANEQYF
TRBJ2-5	NA	TRBV20-1	NA	TGCAGTGCCCTAGGGTGGGACTCGCGGTACTTC	CSALGWDSRYF
TRBJ1-3	NA	TRBV6-5	NA	TGTGCCAGCAGTTACCAGAGTGGGCCTGGAAACACCATATATTTT	CASSYQSGPGNTIYF
TRBJ2-1	TRBD2	TRBV6-5	NA	TGTGCCAGCAGTTACGGGACTAGCGGGATCTACAATGAGCAGTTCTTC	CASSYGTSGIYNEQFF
TRBJ2-1	TRBD1	TRBV5-4	NA	TGTGCCAGCAGCTCTGACAGGGGGCGGGTCACGGGGGACCCCCCCCTATTCTTC	CASSSDRGRVTGDPPLFF
TRBJ1-4	TRBD1	TRBV5-6	NA	TGTGCCAGCAGCGGCTACAGGGGGCGAAGGAAAACTAATGAAAAACTGTTTTTT	CASSGYRGRRKTNEKLFF
TRBJ1-1	TRBD1	TRBV4-1	NA	TGCGCCAGCAGCCGGATCCGGGACAGGGATATGAGGACTGAAGCTTTCTTT	CASSRIRDRDMRTEAFF
TRBJ2-2	NA	TRBV11-3	NA	TGTGCCAGCACCCCGTGGGGCTCGAACACCGGGGAGCTGTTTTTT	CASTPWGSNTGELFF
TRBJ2-3	NA	TRBV7-8	NA	TGTGCCAGCAGCTTTCAGGGAGATACGCAGTATTTT	CASSFQGDTQYF
TRBJ1-1	NA	TRBV2	NA	TGTGCCAGCAGTGAAGCTGGGCCTCTGAACACTGAAGCTTTCTTT	CASSEAGPLNTEAFF
TRBJ2-4	TRBD1	TRBV14	few	TGTGCCAGCAGCCTCGGGACAGGGAAAGGGGCGGCCAAAAACATTCAGTACTTC	CASSLGTGKGAAKNIQYF
TRBJ2-1	NA	TRBV6-1	once	TGTGCCAGCAGTGCTCTGTGGGGGACAATCCGCAATGAGCAGTTCTTC	CASSALWGTIRNEQFF
TRBJ2-5	NA	TRBV5-1	NA	TGCGCCAGCAGCTTGGAGAAGCAATTCCCTCACCAAGAGACCCAGTACTTC	CASSLEKQFPHQETQYF
TRBJ2-3	NA	TRBV10-3	NA	TGTGCCATCACTGCAGGGGAGATGGATACGCAGTATTTT	CAITAGEMDTQYF
TRBJ2-2	NA	TRBV5-1	few	TGCGCCAGCAGCTTGATCGCAGGGAGCACCGGGGAGCTGTTTTTT	CASSLIAGSTGELFF
TRBJ1-1	NA	TRBV10-3	NA	TGTGCCATCAGCAGGGGCCCGAACACTGAAGCTTTCTTT	CAISRGPNTEAFF
TRBJ2-1	TRBD2	TRBV29-1	NA	TGCAGCGTTGGAGCGGGATCCTACAATGAGCAGTTCTTC	CSVGAGSYNEQFF
TRBJ2-7	NA	TRBV10-1	NA	TGCGCCAGCAGTGCGAGGGACTGTAACACCTACGAGCAGTACTTC	CASSARDCNTYEQYF
TRBJ1-3	NA	TRBV7-2	once	TGTGCCAGCAGCTCCTCGGCGGGACCGAACACCATATATTTT	CASSSSAGPNTIYF
TRBJ2-2	TRBD2	TRBV6-4	few	TGTGCCAGCAGTGTCAGCGGGAGCGGGACCGGGGAGCTGTTTTTT	CASSVSGSGTGELFF
TRBJ2-5	NA	TRBV5-4	NA	TGTGCCAGCAGCTTGGTAGGTGATACCCAGTACTTC	CASSLVGDTQYF
TRBJ2-7	TRBD1	TRBV7-8	NA	TGTGCCAGCAGCTTCGACAGGGAGTACGAGCAGTACTTC	CASSFDREYEQYF
TRBJ2-5	TRBD2	TRBV5-4	NA	TGTGCCAGCAGCTCGAGCTTCCGGACAGCGGGGGCCAACCAAGAGACCCAGTACTTC	CASSSSFRTAGANQETQYF
TRBJ1-5	NA	TRBV6-1	NA	TGTGCCAGCGGGGGCAATCAGCCCCAGCATTTT	CASGGNQPQHF
TRBJ2-3	NA	TRBV10-1	NA	TGCGCCAGCAGTGAGGAGGATACGCAGTATTTT	CASSEEDTQYF
TRBJ2-1	TRBD2	TRBV9	NA	TGTGCCAGCAGCCCACGAGCCTATGCAGCGGGGGGGCCGGATGAGCAGTTCTTC	CASSPRAYAAGGPDEQFF
TRBJ2-3	TRBD2	TRBV4-2	once	TGTGCCAGCAGCCAAGTACTAGCGGGGGCCTCAGATACGCAGTATTTT	CASSQVLAGASDTQYF
TRBJ1-1	NA	TRBV19	NA	TGTGCCAGTAGTATATGGGGTTACACTGAAGCTTTCTTT	CASSIWGYTEAFF
TRBJ1-1	NA	TRBV14	NA	TGTGCCAGCAGCCAAGCCCAACTGAAGAACACTGAAGCTTTCTTT	CASSQAQLKNTEAFF
TRBJ2-2	TRBD2	TRBV6-4	once	TGTGCCAGCAGTGGCGCGACTAGCGGTTCCACCGGGGAGCTGTTTTTT	CASSGATSGSTGELFF
TRBJ2-3	NA	TRBV14	once	TGTGCCAGCAGCCAAGTGACAGGAGCGGCCACAGATACGCAGTATTTT	CASSQVTGAATDTQYF
TRBJ1-2	TRBD1	TRBV14	NA	TGTGCCAGCAGCCTCCAACAGGGGGTCTTCTATGGCTACACCTTC	CASSLQQGVFYGYTF
TRBJ1-2	NA	TRBV6-6	NA	TGTGCCAGCAGTTACTCATTACAGGGCTATGGCTACACCTTC	CASSYSLQGYGYTF
TRBJ2-5	TRBD2	TRBV11-3	NA	TGTGCCAGCAGCTTCCTAGCGGCCCAAGAGACCCAGTACTTC	CASSFLAAQETQYF
TRBJ1-3	NA	TRBV12-5	few	TGTGCTAGTGGTTTGGGACTCAGGGAAACTGGAAACACCATATATTTT	CASGLGLRETGNTIYF
TRBJ2-7	TRBD1	TRBV7-9	NA	TGTGCCAGCAGCCTTTCGGACAGGGGATACGAGCAGTACTTC	CASSLSDRGYEQYF
TRBJ2-2	NA	TRBV10-3	once	TGTGCCATCAGTGCTCGGGAGAGATCGAACACCGGGGAGCTGTTTTTT	CAISARERSNTGELFF
TRBJ2-5	NA	TRBV5-4	NA	TGTGCCAGCAGCCTCCTTCGGGCAAAAGAGACCCAGTACTTC	CASSLLRAKETQYF
TRBJ1-1	NA	TRBV5-5	NA	TGTGCCAGCAGATTGGGACCGAAAGTCACTGAAGCTTTCTTT	CASRLGPKVTEAFF
TRBJ1-4	NA	TRBV9	NA	TGTGCCAGCAGCCTCGACTCCACAACTAATGAAAAACTGTTTTTT	CASSLDSTTNEKLFF
TRBJ2-3	NA	TRBV7-9	NA	TGTGCCAGCAGCTACCCCGGAGGGGGAGGCGCAGATACGCAGTATTTT	CASSYPGGGGADTQYF